The 5 T cell receptor beta chains in this list originate from one sample, sequenced in a study of cytomegalovirus exposure and HLA in healthy donors. The PCR contained 60 Vbeta and 13 Jbeta primers. Assay: immunoSEQ multiplex PCR; the TCRdb copy retains only in-frame clones and omits some. The table shows roughly 190,000 clones, with roughly 80% occurring only once. Sequenced material: PBMCs. These receptor sequences come from a woman aged 25-40 years in good health and CMV-seropositive.

This clone was counted between two and nine times. This CDR3 is CASSHRASNQPQHF. DNA of the CDR3: TGTGCCAGCAGCCACAGGGCTAGCAATCAGCCCCAGCATTTT. The chain combines TRBV13 with TRBJ1-5; tentatively, D is TRBD1 (6 bases). Germline CDR1 PRHDT, CDR2 FYEKMQ (reference sequence). V was cut by 5 bases and J by 0 bases, with 8 bases left in between. The CDR3 length is 14 residues.

V and J are TRBV15 and TRBJ2-6; D is unresolved. The germline gives CDR1 LNHNV, CDR2 YYDKDF (reference sequence). The CDR3 extends over 15 amino acids. V lost 3 bases to trimming and J lost 1 base, with 7 bases between them. CDR3 residues: CATSSGGSGANVLTF. In nucleotides, the CDR3 is TGTGCCACCAGCAGTGGCGGTTCTGGGGCCAACGTCCTGACTTTC.

This sequence joins TRBV6-5 and TRBJ2-7, with D possibly matching TRBD1 (5 bases). CDR3 length equals 15 residues. Trimming removed 2 bases from V and 0 bases from J, with 11 bases in between. Germline CDR1 and CDR2: MNHEY and SVGAGI. The CDR3 region is CASSYGQGSSYEQYF. CDR3 bases: TGTGCCAGCAGTTACGGGCAGGGCAGCTCCTACGAGCAGTACTTC.

This CDR3 is CASSVAGGRTDTQYF. The DNA for the CDR3 is TGTGCCAGCAGCGTAGCAGGGGGACGCACAGATACGCAGTATTTT. This chain uses TRBV9 with TRBJ2-3; TRBD1 matches 7 bases. Germline V gives CDR1 SGDLS, CDR2 YYNGEE. V lost 0 bases, J lost 1 base, and 2 bases stayed unmatched. The CDR3 contains 15 residues.

This rearrangement joins TRBV10-1 to TRBJ2-3, with a tentative D call TRBD1 (6 bases). Germline-derived CDR1 and CDR2 are WNHNN and SYGVQD (reference sequence). V lost 6 bases to trimming and J lost 2 bases, with 9 bases between them. The CDR3 has 13 residues. CDR3 loop: CASRDRNTDTQYF. For the CDR3, the DNA is TGCGCCAGCAGGGACAGAAACACAGATACGCAGTATTTT.